This passage covers 26 T cell receptor beta chains from one sample sequenced in a study of OX40 agonist ivuxolimab in advanced cancers. Sequenced by immunoSEQ multiplex PCR; TCRdb stores in-frame clones only, minus some. The profile shows 14,000 to 15,000 clones, more than 70% of them singletons. Material: CD4+ or CD8+ T cells sorted from blood, obtained in a trial of the OX40 agonist ivuxolimab. These receptors were obtained from an adult with an advanced solid tumor such as melanoma, head and neck, liver or kidney cancer.

The V and J genes are TRBV6-5 and TRBJ2-3; no definite D call. This CDR3 is built from 13 residues. V dropped 2 bases and J dropped 4 bases, with 7 bases sitting between them. Germline V CDR1 and CDR2: MNHEY, SVGAGI. CDR3 coding DNA: TGTGCCAGCAGTTACGTGGGTCCAGATACGCAGTATTTT. Amino acids: CASSYVGPDTQYF.

By frequency in the sample, this clone is medium-sized. The chain links TRBV27 to TRBJ2-5, with D possibly TRBD1 on 5 matching bases. Looked up from germline, CDR1 is MNHEY and CDR2 is SMNVEV (reference sequence). Trimming stripped 1 base from V and 5 bases from J, with 11 bases between. The CDR3 sequence is 14 residues long. The CDR3: CASSLYQGRETQYF. CDR3 DNA: TGTGCCAGCAGTTTATACCAGGGCCGGGAGACCCAGTACTTC.

The gene calls are TRBV28 and TRBJ2-2, with D perhaps matching TRBD1 (6 bases). Germline V gene data show CDR1 as MDHEN and CDR2 as SYDVKM. The CDR3 is made up of 13 amino acids. V dropped 9 bases and J dropped 5 bases, with 13 bases sitting between them. The CDR3: CASYTGKTGELFF. CDR3 DNA sequence: TGTGCCAGTTATACAGGGAAAACCGGGGAGCTGTTTTTT.

The chain is built from TRBV27 and TRBJ2-7; no reliable D call. V was clipped by 5 bases and J by 6 bases, with 14 bases between them. The CDR3 sequence is 13 residues long. The germline CDR1 and CDR2 sequences are MNHEY and SMNVEV (reference sequence). The CDR3 sequence: CASSMSLGLEQYF. The CDR3 bases are TGTGCCAGCAGTATGTCCTTGGGTCTCGAGCAGTACTTC.

The rearrangement joins TRBV14 to TRBJ2-1; TRBD2 matches at 9 bases. CDR3 length: 14 residues. Germline V gene lookup returns CDR1 SGHDN and CDR2 FVKESK. Trimming at V came to 6 bases and at J to 5 bases, leaving 5 bases not matched to a gene. The CDR3 DNA is TGTGCCAGCAGAAGGTTAGCGGGAGACAATGAGCAGTTCTTC. This gives the protein CASRRLAGDNEQFF.

The J gene is TRBJ2-7, the V gene TRBV5-1, with D perhaps TRBD1 (5 bases). Germline assignment: CDR1 SGHRS and CDR2 YFSETQ. Trimming stripped 7 bases from V and 2 bases from J, with 13 bases between. The CDR3 is 13 residues long. CDR3 in DNA: TGCGCCAGCGGCCAGACAGTAACCTACGAGCAGTACTTC. Its protein is CASGQTVTYEQYF.

This chain uses TRBV15 with TRBJ2-3; perhaps TRBD2 as D (6 bases). The CDR3 is made up of 16 amino acids. V was pared by 5 bases and J by 3 bases, with 18 bases between. Germline CDR1 LNHNV, CDR2 YYDKDF (reference sequence). The CDR3: CATSERDLGSTDTQYF. Written as DNA, the CDR3 is TGTGCCACCAGCGAACGGGACCTCGGGAGTACAGATACGCAGTATTTT.

J is TRBJ2-7 and V is TRBV6-5; no clear D. The CDR3 is made up of 14 amino acids. V lost 0 bases to trimming and J lost 1 base, with 7 bases between them. Germline values: CDR1 MNHEY, CDR2 SVGAGI. This CDR3 reads CASSYSASSYEQYF. CDR3 bases: TGTGCCAGCAGTTACTCGGCCAGTTCCTACGAGCAGTACTTC.

The V call is TRBV2, the J call TRBJ1-5; 10 bases map to TRBD1. This CDR3 has 16 amino acids. Per the germline V gene, CDR1 is SNHLY and CDR2 is FYNNEI. Trimming took 4 bases from V and 8 from J; bases not matched to a gene: 11. Written as DNA, the CDR3 is TGTGCCAGCAGTGTAGGACAGGGGGATCGCGGGGAGCCCCAGCATTTT. Its translation is CASSVGQGDRGEPQHF.

This clone has a handful of counts. V usage is TRBV4-2 and J usage is TRBJ2-1; D is undetermined. The CDR3 length is 14 residues. V shed 3 bases and J shed 3 bases, with 9 bases lying between them. Germline CDR1 reads LGHNA; CDR2 reads YNFKEQ. CDR3 in amino acids: CASSQGMNYNEQFF. Here the CDR3 DNA reads TGTGCCAGCAGCCAGGGGATGAACTACAATGAGCAGTTCTTC.

This rearrangement joins TRBV27 to TRBJ2-5; 12 positions match TRBD2. The CDR3 length is 15 residues. Germline lookup yields CDR1 MNHEY and CDR2 SMNVEV (reference sequence). The V segment lost 5 bases and the J segment 1 base; nucleotides outside the gene matches: 2. The CDR3 is CASSGLAGIQETQYF. The DNA for the CDR3 is TGTGCCAGCAGTGGACTAGCGGGGATCCAAGAGACCCAGTACTTC.

The chain uses TRBV6-5 and TRBJ1-5; TRBD1 matches at 7 bases. V lost 8 bases to trimming and J lost 2 bases; unmatched junction nucleotides: 6. Looked up from germline, CDR1 is MNHEY and CDR2 is SVGAGI. The CDR3 runs 14 residues. For the CDR3, the DNA is TGTGCCAGCTCTTCAGGGGGTGGCAATCAGCCCCAGCATTTT. Translation gives CASSSGGGNQPQHF.

The chain couples TRBV6-5 to TRBJ2-6; no reliable D call. Trimming shortened V by 7 bases and J by 0 bases, and 10 bases separated the two germline ends. CDR1 and CDR2 from the germline V gene are MNHEY and SVGAGI. The CDR3 totals 15 residues. The CDR3 sequence: CASNKRDSGANVLTF. CDR3 in DNA: TGTGCCAGCAACAAGCGAGACTCTGGGGCCAACGTCCTGACTTTC.

The chain couples TRBV27 to TRBJ2-1; TRBD2 matches at 10 bases. CDR1 is MNHEY and CDR2 is SMNVEV in the germline V gene (reference sequence). Trimming removed 6 bases from V and 8 bases from J; junction bases left unmatched: 7. CDR3 length: 14 amino acids. CDR3 amino acids: CASSEREGPDEQFF. CDR3 in DNA: TGTGCCAGCAGCGAGCGGGAGGGCCCTGATGAGCAGTTCTTC.

This clone is termed medium-sized. This sequence joins TRBV7-9 and TRBJ2-7; D could derive from TRBD1 or TRBD2 (5 bases each). CDR3 length: 14 amino acids. V was shortened by 5 bases and J by 6 bases, with 17 bases between the two germline ends. Looked up from germline, CDR1 is SEHNR and CDR2 is FQNEAQ (reference sequence). The CDR3 DNA follows: TGTGCCAGCAGCATTGGGACGGGTTACGGCGAGCAGTACTTC. Translation: CASSIGTGYGEQYF.

The rearrangement uses TRBV29-1 and TRBJ2-7; 8 bases are a match to TRBD1. The CDR3 is 13 amino acids. Trimming took 3 bases from V and 4 from J; bases not matched to a gene: 5. Looked up from germline, CDR1 is SQVTM and CDR2 is ANQGSEA. CDR3 loop: CSVDSDRGYEQYF. The CDR3 DNA reads as TGCAGCGTTGACTCCGACAGGGGATACGAGCAGTACTTC.

This clone was seen a few times. The chain recombines TRBV5-6 with TRBJ2-7; 7 bases agree with TRBD1. Germline-derived CDR1 and CDR2 are SGHDT and YYEEEE. This CDR3 comprises 16 residues. Trimming at V came to 1 base and at J to 4 bases, leaving 11 bases not matched to a gene. CDR3 protein: CASSLSPGQTPYEQYF. The CDR3 coding sequence is TGTGCCAGCAGCTTGAGTCCGGGACAGACCCCTTACGAGCAGTACTTC.

This sequence joins TRBV11-2 and TRBJ1-5; no definite D call. The CDR3 consists of 15 residues. V lost 6 bases to trimming and J lost 6 bases, with 18 bases between them. Per the germline V gene, CDR1 is SGHAT and CDR2 is FQNNGV. The DNA of the CDR3 is TGTGCCAGCAGTCGGGATCCTATAGAGGGTCAGCCCCAGCATTTT. Its protein is CASSRDPIEGQPQHF. The full variable domain, rest sourced from reference TRBV11-2 and TRBJ1-5, is EAGVAQSPRYKIIEKRQSVAFWCNPISGHATLYWYQQILGQGPKLLIQFQNNGVVDDSQLPKDRFSAERLKGVDSTLKIQPAKLEDSAVYLCASSRDPIEGQPQHFGDGTRLSIL.

Only one count was recorded for this clone. This chain joins TRBV21-1 and TRBJ2-1. TRBV21-1 is tagged as a pseudogene. The CDR3 is 16 amino acids. CDR3 DNA: TGTGCCAGCAGCAAACCCCCCAGCATCACCTACAATGAGCAGTTCTTC. It yields the protein CASSKPPSITYNEQFF.

The chain uses TRBV15 and TRBJ1-2; a possible D gene is TRBD1 (5 bases). Germline CDR1 LNHNV, CDR2 YYDKDF (reference sequence). The V end was cut by 3 bases, the J end by 6 bases, with 14 bases between. CDR3 length: 14 amino acids. DNA of the CDR3: TGTGCCACCAGCAGGACCCCCCCCAGGGATGGCTACACCTTC. It is translated as CATSRTPPRDGYTF.

Concerning this clone: Germline and junction disagree at one end, which may indicate a read error. The genes are TRBV6-5 and TRBJ2-2; D is undetermined. The CDR3 runs to 13 residues. Germline CDR1 and CDR2: MNHEY and SVGAGI. In DNA form, the CDR3 reads TGTGCCAGCAGTGACTCGGGCACCGGGGAGCTGTTTTTT. It is translated as CASSDSGTGELFF.

This clone is deemed medium-sized. J is TRBJ2-4 and V is TRBV4-3, with TRBD1 matching over 8 bases. Germline V gene data show CDR1 as LGHNA and CDR2 as YSLEER. The CDR3 is made up of 21 amino acids. With V trimmed by 0 bases and J by 0 bases, 16 bases remained unmatched. CDR3 in DNA: TGCGCCAGCAGCCAAGATAGCGCCGGGACAGGTCTGGGAATAGCCAAAAACATTCAGTACTTC. Translation: CASSQDSAGTGLGIAKNIQYF.

This chain connects TRBV7-9 to TRBJ2-7; no definite D call. This CDR3 contains 14 residues. V was cut by 3 bases and J by 2 bases, with 11 bases left in between. In germline, CDR1 is SEHNR, CDR2 FQNEAQ (reference sequence). CDR3 DNA sequence: TGTGCCAGCAGCTTGGCTGGAGCGACCTACGAGCAGTACTTC. Amino acid sequence: CASSLAGATYEQYF. The full variable domain, its missing parts supplied by reference TRBV7-9 and TRBJ2-7, is DTGVSQNPRHKITKRGQNVTFRCDPISEHNRLYWYRQTLGQGPEFLTYFQNEAQLEKSRLLSDRFSAERPKGSFSTLEIQRTEQGDSAMYLCASSLAGATYEQYFGPGTRLTVT.

The gene calls are TRBV6-5 and TRBJ2-7; 10 positions match TRBD2. Germline V gives CDR1 MNHEY, CDR2 SVGAGI. CDR3 length: 14 amino acids. V lost 6 bases and J lost 3; bases outside the gene matches: 5. The DNA of the CDR3 is TGTGCCAGCAGGCAGCGGGGGGGCAACTACGAGCAGTACTTC. The encoded protein is CASRQRGGNYEQYF.

By its share, this clone is medium-sized. The chain combines TRBV6-1 with TRBJ2-7; weak D call: TRBD1 (6 bases). V was shortened by 6 bases and J by 0 bases, with 12 bases between the two germline ends. Per the germline V gene, CDR1 is MNHNS and CDR2 is SASEGT. This CDR3 is built from 14 residues. The CDR3 DNA is TGTGCCAGCAGCGCCTTGGGGGCCTCCTACGAGCAGTACTTC. Translation gives CASSALGASYEQYF.

The chain recombines TRBV27 with TRBJ2-1, with 14 bases aligning to TRBD2. V lost 4 bases and J lost 0; bases outside the gene matches: 2. Germline V gene sequence: CDR1 MNHEY, CDR2 SMNVEV (reference sequence). The CDR3 runs 17 residues. In DNA, the CDR3 is TGTGCCAGCAGTTGGACTAGCGGGGGGAGCTCCTACAATGAGCAGTTCTTC. Its translation: CASSWTSGGSSYNEQFF.